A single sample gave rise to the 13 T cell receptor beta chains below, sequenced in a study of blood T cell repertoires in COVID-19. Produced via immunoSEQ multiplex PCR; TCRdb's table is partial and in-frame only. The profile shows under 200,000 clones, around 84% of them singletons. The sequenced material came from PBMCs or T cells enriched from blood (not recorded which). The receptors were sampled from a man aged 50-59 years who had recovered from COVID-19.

Here the CDR3 reads CASRDDRGPYEQYF. CDR3 sequence (DNA): TGTGCCAGCAGGGACGACAGGGGGCCTTACGAGCAGTACTTC. The chain employs TRBV2 and TRBJ2-7, with 10 bases that match TRBD1. J gave up 4 bases and V 6 bases, and 6 bases lay outside the gene matches. Germline CDR1 and CDR2: SNHLY and FYNNEI. The CDR3 spans 14 residues.

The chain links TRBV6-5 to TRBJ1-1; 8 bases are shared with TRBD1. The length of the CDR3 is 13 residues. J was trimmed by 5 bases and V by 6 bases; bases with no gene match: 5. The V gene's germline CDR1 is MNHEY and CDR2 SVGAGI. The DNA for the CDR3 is TGTGCCAGCAGAGACAGGGGTGGGACTGAAGCTTTCTTT. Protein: CASRDRGGTEAFF.

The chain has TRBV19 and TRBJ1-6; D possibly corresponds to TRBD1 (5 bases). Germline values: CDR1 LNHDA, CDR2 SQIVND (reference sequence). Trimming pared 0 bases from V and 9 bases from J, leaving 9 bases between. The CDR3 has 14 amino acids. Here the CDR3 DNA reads TGTGCCAGTAGTATAGACAGGGTGGGTTCACCCCTCCACTTT. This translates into CASSIDRVGSPLHF.

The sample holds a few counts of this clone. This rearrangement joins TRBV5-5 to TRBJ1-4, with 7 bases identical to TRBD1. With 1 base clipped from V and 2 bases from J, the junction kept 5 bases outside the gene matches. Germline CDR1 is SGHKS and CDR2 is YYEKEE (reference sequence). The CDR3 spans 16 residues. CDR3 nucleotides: TGTGCCAGCAGCTTGAATTTACAGGGGACTAATGAAAAACTGTTTTTT. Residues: CASSLNLQGTNEKLFF.

The CDR3 here is CASSLGPNEKLFF. CDR3 sequence (DNA): TGCGCCAGCAGCTTGGGGCCTAATGAAAAACTGTTTTTT. This rearrangement joins TRBV5-1 to TRBJ1-4; no reliable D call. V lost 0 bases, J lost 3 bases, and 3 bases lay in between. Per germline, CDR1 SGHRS and CDR2 YFSETQ. CDR3 length: 13 residues.

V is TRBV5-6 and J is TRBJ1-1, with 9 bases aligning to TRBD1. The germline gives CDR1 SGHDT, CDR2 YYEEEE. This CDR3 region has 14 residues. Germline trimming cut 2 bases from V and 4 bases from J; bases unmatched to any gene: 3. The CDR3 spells CASSFLDRGTEAFF. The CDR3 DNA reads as TGTGCCAGCAGCTTTTTGGACAGGGGCACTGAAGCTTTCTTT.

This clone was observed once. The CDR3 DNA is TGTGCCAGCAGCGTTCAAACCGGGACAGGGAGCTCTGGAAACACCATATATTTT. This translates into CASSVQTGTGSSGNTIYF. The V gene is TRBV9, the J gene TRBJ1-3; 9 bases are shared with TRBD1. This CDR3 spans 18 amino acids. Looked up from germline, CDR1 is SGDLS and CDR2 is YYNGEE. J was trimmed by 0 bases and V by 2 bases; bases with no gene match: 9.

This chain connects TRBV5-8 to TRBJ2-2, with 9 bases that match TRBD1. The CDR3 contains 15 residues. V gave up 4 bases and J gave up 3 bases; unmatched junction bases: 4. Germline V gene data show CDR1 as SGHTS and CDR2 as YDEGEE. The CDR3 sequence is CASSARTGDTGELFF. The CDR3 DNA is TGTGCCAGCAGCGCCAGGACAGGGGACACCGGGGAGCTGTTTTTT.

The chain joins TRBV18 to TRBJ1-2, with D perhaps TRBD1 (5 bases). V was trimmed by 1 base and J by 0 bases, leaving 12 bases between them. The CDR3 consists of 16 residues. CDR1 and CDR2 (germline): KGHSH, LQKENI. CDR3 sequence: CASSPRTDKTNYGYTF. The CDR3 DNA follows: TGTGCCAGCTCACCACGGACGGACAAAACTAACTATGGCTACACCTTC.

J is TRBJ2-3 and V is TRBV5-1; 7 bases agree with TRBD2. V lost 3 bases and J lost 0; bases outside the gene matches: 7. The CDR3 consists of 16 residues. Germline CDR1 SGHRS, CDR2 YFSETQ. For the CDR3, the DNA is TGCGCCAGCAGCTCCGGACTAGTGGGGAGCACAGATACGCAGTATTTT. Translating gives CASSSGLVGSTDTQYF. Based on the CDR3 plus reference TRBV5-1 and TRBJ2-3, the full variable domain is KAGVTQTPRYLIKTRGQQVTLSCSPISGHRSVSWYQQTPGQGLQFLFEYFSETQRNKGNFPGRFSGRQFSNSRSEMNVSTLELGDSALYLCASSSGLVGSTDTQYFGPGTRLTVL.

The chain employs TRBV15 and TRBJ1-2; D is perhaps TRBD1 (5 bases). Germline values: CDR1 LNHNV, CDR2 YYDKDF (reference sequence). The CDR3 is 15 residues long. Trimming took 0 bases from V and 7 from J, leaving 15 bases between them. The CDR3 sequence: CATSRDQGWGSGYTF. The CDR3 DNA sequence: TGTGCCACCAGCAGAGATCAGGGATGGGGTAGTGGCTACACCTTC.

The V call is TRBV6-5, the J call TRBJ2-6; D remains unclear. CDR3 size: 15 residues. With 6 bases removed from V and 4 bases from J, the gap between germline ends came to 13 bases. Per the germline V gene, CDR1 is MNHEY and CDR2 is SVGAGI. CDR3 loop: CASRFQAHGANVLTF. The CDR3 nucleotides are TGTGCCAGCAGATTCCAGGCCCACGGGGCCAACGTCCTGACTTTC.

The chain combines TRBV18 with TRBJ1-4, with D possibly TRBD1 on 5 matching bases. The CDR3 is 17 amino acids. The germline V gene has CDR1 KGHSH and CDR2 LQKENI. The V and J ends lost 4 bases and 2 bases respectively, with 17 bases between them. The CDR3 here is CASSQALGGATNEKLFF. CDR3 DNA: TGTGCCAGCTCACAGGCGCTCGGTGGGGCCACTAATGAAAAACTGTTTTTT.